A single sample gave rise to the 27 T cell receptor beta chains below, sequenced in a study of T cells expressing NK-cell markers. TCRdb re-called the 5' RACE reads, yielding one record per CDR3 amino acid sequence without DNA. Listed are about 370,000 distinct CDR3 sequences; about 11% falls within the top ten. Sequenced: blood T cells: a sorted CD56 or NKG2C T cell subset, CD4+ or CD8+ T cells, or bulk PBMC T cells (not recorded which). The receptors were gathered from a woman in her forties or fifties in good health.

The chain employs TRBV7-9 and TRBJ2-1; there is no DNA to check the TCRdb D call of TRBD1. Germline V gene sequence: CDR1 SEHNR, CDR2 FQNEAQ (reference sequence). CDR3 size: 14 residues. CDR3 in amino acids: CASSLAQGGNEQFF.

The chain recombines TRBV28 with TRBJ2-5; with no DNA, the TCRdb D assignment of TRBD1 cannot be verified. Germline loops: CDR1 MDHEN, CDR2 SYDVKM. CDR3 size: 15 residues. CDR3 loop: CASSGQGFPEETQYF.

The chain combines TRBV12-3 or TRBV12-4 with TRBJ1-5. CDR3 size: 12 residues. CDR3 residues: CASTVAGQPQHF.

V and J are TRBV20-1 and TRBJ1-2; TCRdb selects TRBD1, and the lack of DNA leaves this call unchecked. Germline CDR1 and CDR2: DFQATT and SNEGSKA (reference sequence). The CDR3 is made up of 13 amino acids. The CDR3 spells CSAKTGDNSGYTF.

V usage is TRBV20-1 and J usage is TRBJ2-1; the TCRdb D gene call, TRBD2, has no DNA to confirm it. This CDR3 has 14 residues. Germline V gene lookup returns CDR1 DFQATT and CDR2 SNEGSKA (reference sequence). The CDR3 sequence: CSAPPRDQRTKQFF.

This rearrangement joins TRBV7-2 to TRBJ2-3. Per germline, CDR1 SGHTA and CDR2 FQGNSA. The CDR3 sequence is 17 residues long. CDR3 residues: CASSLSSAGLSTDTQYF.

The genes are TRBV12-3 or TRBV12-4 and TRBJ2-1. This CDR3 spans 14 amino acids. The CDR3 loop is CASSLAISYNEQFF.

This chain links TRBV18 with TRBJ2-2; TCRdb calls TRBD1, which cannot be checked without DNA. Per the germline V gene, CDR1 is KGHSH and CDR2 is LQKENI. The CDR3 is 15 amino acids. CDR3 region: CASSPLQGNTGELFF.

This chain links TRBV3-1 with TRBJ2-4; the TCRdb call, TRBD1, lacks DNA for checking. In germline, CDR1 is LGHDT, CDR2 YNNKEL (reference sequence). The CDR3 totals 14 residues. CDR3 amino acids: CASSQDGTGSFQYF.

CDR3 amino acids: CATSRESQGTDTQYF. This rearrangement joins TRBV15 to TRBJ2-3. This CDR3 has 15 amino acids. Germline-derived CDR1 and CDR2 are LNHNV and YYDKDF (reference sequence).

The gene calls are TRBV12-3 or TRBV12-4 and TRBJ2-1; there is no DNA to check the TCRdb D call of TRBD2. This CDR3 contains 16 residues. The CDR3 sequence: CASSLYGLAGDNEQFF.

This chain uses TRBV10-3 with TRBJ2-1; TCRdb lists TRBD2, though no DNA is available to test this call. Per the germline V gene, CDR1 is ENHRY and CDR2 is SYGVKD. The CDR3 sequence is 17 residues long. The CDR3 here is CAIGLTSGSSLYNEQFF.

Here the CDR3 reads CSAKGLAGDYEQYF. The chain couples TRBV29-1 to TRBJ2-7; the D call from TCRdb, TRBD2, cannot be confirmed without DNA. The CDR3 runs to 14 residues. The germline V gene has CDR1 SQVTM and CDR2 ANQGSEA.

This rearrangement joins TRBV12-3 or TRBV12-4 to TRBJ2-1; TCRdb selects TRBD2, and the lack of DNA leaves this call unchecked. The CDR3 totals 15 residues. CDR3 region: CASSSSREGRNEQFF.

This chain connects TRBV20-1 to TRBJ2-3. CDR3 size: 17 residues. CDR1 and CDR2 (germline): DFQATT, SNEGSKA (reference sequence). The CDR3 region is CSARDPLTHGSTDTQYF.

The V and J genes are TRBV7-7 and TRBJ2-1. This CDR3 is 13 amino acids long. The V gene's germline CDR1 is SSHAT and CDR2 FNYEAQ (reference sequence). CDR3: CASSLFPLQEQFF.

The chain joins TRBV7-6 to TRBJ2-7; TCRdb returns TRBD1, unconfirmable since there is no DNA. This CDR3 is built from 14 residues. Germline V lookup: CDR1 SGHVS, CDR2 FNYEAQ. This CDR3 reads CASSSLTGRYEQYF. Full variable domain (remainder filled in from reference TRBV7-6 and TRBJ2-7): GAGVSQSPRYKVTKRGQDVALRCDPISGHVSLYWYRQALGQGPEFLTYFNYEAQQDKSGLPNDRFSAERPEGSISTLTIQRTEQRDSAMYRCASSSLTGRYEQYFGPGTRLTVT.

This chain uses TRBV12-3 or TRBV12-4 with TRBJ2-3; lacking DNA, the TRBD1 call made by TCRdb goes unchecked. The CDR3 runs 17 residues. The CDR3 sequence is CASSLDGSAHVTDTQYF.

The V gene is TRBV29-1, the J gene TRBJ2-3; TCRdb selects TRBD1, and the lack of DNA leaves this call unchecked. The germline V gene has CDR1 SQVTM and CDR2 ANQGSEA. This CDR3 region has 13 residues. The CDR3 spells CSVPTPGRNTQYF.

This chain connects TRBV29-1 to TRBJ2-3; without DNA, the TCRdb call of TRBD2 cannot be checked. This CDR3 has 17 amino acids. Looked up from germline, CDR1 is SQVTM and CDR2 is ANQGSEA. The CDR3 is CSVRLAGGPNPTDTQYF.

The rearrangement links TRBV7-3 to TRBJ2-1; TCRdb's D call, TRBD1, is unchecked because there is no DNA. Germline CDR1 SGHTA, CDR2 FQGTGA. CDR3 size: 12 residues. The CDR3 loop is CASSPGGVYQFF.

The chain employs TRBV5-1 and TRBJ2-1; TCRdb outputs TRBD2, but without DNA this stays unchecked. The length of the CDR3 is 13 residues. Looked up from germline, CDR1 is SGHRS and CDR2 is YFSETQ. Here the CDR3 reads CASRPLTVYEQFF.

This sequence joins TRBV6-1 and TRBJ1-5; as DNA is missing, the TRBD1 call by TCRdb cannot be tested. The CDR3 spans 14 residues. Germline V gene lookup returns CDR1 MNHNS and CDR2 SASEGT. The CDR3 sequence: CASTRGVSNQPQHF.

The CDR3 here is CASSLEPRRSNEQFF. The rearrangement uses TRBV7-2 and TRBJ2-1. Per germline, CDR1 SGHTA and CDR2 FQGNSA. There are 15 residues in the CDR3.

This CDR3 is CAYKSRDSWEPQHF. V is TRBV30 and J is TRBJ1-5; absent DNA, TCRdb's TRBD1 call cannot be checked. Germline assignment: CDR1 GTSNPN and CDR2 SVGIG (reference sequence). There are 14 residues in the CDR3. Full variable domain (outside the CDR3, taken from reference TRBV30 and TRBJ1-5): SQTIHQWPATLVQPVGSPLSLECTVEGTSNPNLYWYRQAAGRGLQLLFYSVGIGQISSEVPQNLSASRPQDRQFILSSKKLLLSDSGFYLCAYKSRDSWEPQHFGDGTRLSIL.

This CDR3 reads CASSLRGQAEAFF. The V call is TRBV7-9, the J call TRBJ1-1; TCRdb indicates TRBD1, and absent DNA this call remains unverified. CDR1 and CDR2 from the germline V gene are SEHNR and FQNEAQ (reference sequence). The CDR3 is 13 amino acids.

The chain carries TRBV12-3 or TRBV12-4 and TRBJ2-2; the TCRdb D gene call, TRBD1, has no DNA to confirm it. This CDR3 spans 16 amino acids. The CDR3 reads CASRGTGVSNTGELFF.